This T cell receptor (beta chain) was recorded in a study of blood T cell repertoires in COVID-19. About the research overall: Samples taken during acute and convalescent COVID-19 were collected in the United States, Italy and Spain. T cells, B-cell-depleted T cells, or PBMCs supplied cDNA or gDNA.

Original processing methods: Cell counts per sample came from amplifying reference gene primers. Generated by immunoSEQ multiplex PCR, the TCRdb table keeps only in-frame clones and is missing some. For V, J and clone size, that table is used; D and trimming come from the DNA. The sample yields around 100,000 clones, approximately 85% seen once. The source is a woman aged 60 to 75 with acute or convalescent COVID-19. The sample taken for sequencing was peripheral blood.

In DNA, the CDR3 is TGTGCCAGCAGTTACTCGTCCCCCAGGGCTAGTGAAAAACTGTTTTTT. This codes for CASSYSSPRASEKLFF. This sequence joins TRBV6-5 and TRBJ1-4; weak D call: TRBD1 (5 bases). Germline V gene data show CDR1 as MNHEY and CDR2 as SVGAGI. The V end lost 0 bases, the J end lost 7 bases, and 15 bases lay between the germline ends. The CDR3 consists of 16 residues.